This entry is about one TCR beta chain. What it binds is unknown. Losses at the gene ends were 4 bases for V and 8 bases for J; bases not matched to a gene: 15. The CDR3 totals 16 residues. Germline lookup yields CDR1 SGDLS and CDR2 YYNGEE. These data belong to a study of cytotoxic CD8 clonotypes in ibrutinib-treated CLL. Study conclusions and caveats: Progressing and sustained-remission patients had different sampling times.

Measured with immunoSEQ multiplex PCR; TCRdb has only the in-frame clones, and not every one. This repertoire shows 28,000 or so clones, 55% to 65% found once; its top ten account for about 14%. The TCR was taken from a human donor with chronic lymphocytic leukemia. The chain uses TRBV9 and TRBJ2-4; the match to TRBD1 covers 7 bases. This sample comprised PBMCs, obtained before ibrutinib treatment. CDR3: CASSPSGRTGMDIQYF. In DNA, the CDR3 is TGTGCCAGCAGCCCCTCAGGCCGGACAGGAATGGACATTCAGTACTTC.